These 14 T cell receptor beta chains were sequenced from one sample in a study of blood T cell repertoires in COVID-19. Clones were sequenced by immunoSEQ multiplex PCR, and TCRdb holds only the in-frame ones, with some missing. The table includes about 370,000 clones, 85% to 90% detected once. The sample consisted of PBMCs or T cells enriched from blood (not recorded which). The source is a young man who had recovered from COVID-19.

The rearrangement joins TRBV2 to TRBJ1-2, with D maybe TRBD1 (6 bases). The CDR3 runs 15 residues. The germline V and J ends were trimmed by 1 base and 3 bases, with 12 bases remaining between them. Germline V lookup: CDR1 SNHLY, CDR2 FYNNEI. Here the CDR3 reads CASSEVPAGDYGYTF. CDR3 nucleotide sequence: TGTGCCAGCAGTGAAGTGCCTGCAGGGGACTATGGCTACACCTTC. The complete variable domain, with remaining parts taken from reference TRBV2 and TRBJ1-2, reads EPEVTQTPSHQVTQMGQEVILRCVPISNHLYFYWYRQILGQKVEFLVSFYNNEISEKSEIFDDQFSVERPDGSNFTLKIRSTKLEDSAMYFCASSEVPAGDYGYTFGSGTRLTVV.

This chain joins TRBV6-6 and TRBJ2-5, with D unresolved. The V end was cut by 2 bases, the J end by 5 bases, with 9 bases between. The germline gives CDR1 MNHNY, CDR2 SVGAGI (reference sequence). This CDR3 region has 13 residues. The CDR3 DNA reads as TGTGCCAGCAGTTACGATCGGTGGGAGACCCAGTACTTC. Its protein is CASSYDRWETQYF.

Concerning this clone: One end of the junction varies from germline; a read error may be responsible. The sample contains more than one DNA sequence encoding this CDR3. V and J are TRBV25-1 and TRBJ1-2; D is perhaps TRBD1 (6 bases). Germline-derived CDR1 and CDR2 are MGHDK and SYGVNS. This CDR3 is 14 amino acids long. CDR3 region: CASSHRQADLGYTF. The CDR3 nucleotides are TGTGCCAGCAGCCACCGACAGGCCGATCTGGGCTACACTTTC.

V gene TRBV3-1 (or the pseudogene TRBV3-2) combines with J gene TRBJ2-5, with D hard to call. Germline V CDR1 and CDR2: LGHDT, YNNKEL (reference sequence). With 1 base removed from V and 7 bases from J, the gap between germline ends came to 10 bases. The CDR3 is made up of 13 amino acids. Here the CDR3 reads CASSQVPPGTQYF. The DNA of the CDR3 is TGTGCCAGCAGCCAAGTCCCTCCGGGGACCCAGTACTTC.

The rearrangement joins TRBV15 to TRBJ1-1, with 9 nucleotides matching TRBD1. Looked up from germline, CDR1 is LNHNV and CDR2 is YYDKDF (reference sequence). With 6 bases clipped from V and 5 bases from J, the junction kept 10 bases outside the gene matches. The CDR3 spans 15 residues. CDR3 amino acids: CATRKNTGGWTEAFF. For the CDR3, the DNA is TGTGCCACCAGGAAAAATACAGGGGGCTGGACTGAAGCTTTCTTT.

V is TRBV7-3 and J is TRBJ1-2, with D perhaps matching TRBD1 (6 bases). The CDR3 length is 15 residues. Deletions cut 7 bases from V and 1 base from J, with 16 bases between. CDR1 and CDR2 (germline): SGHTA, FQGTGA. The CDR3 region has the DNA TGTGCCAGCAACCCCCGAGGGGGGGGTAACTATGGCTACACCTTC. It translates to CASNPRGGGNYGYTF.

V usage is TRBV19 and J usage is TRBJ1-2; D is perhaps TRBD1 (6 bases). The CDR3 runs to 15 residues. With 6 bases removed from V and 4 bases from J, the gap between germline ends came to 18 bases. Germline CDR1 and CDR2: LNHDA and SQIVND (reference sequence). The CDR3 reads CASRTPGDVFYGYTF. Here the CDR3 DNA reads TGTGCCAGTAGAACTCCAGGGGACGTCTTCTATGGCTACACCTTC. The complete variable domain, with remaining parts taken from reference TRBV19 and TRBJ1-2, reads DGGITQSPKYLFRKEGQNVTLSCEQNLNHDAMYWYRQDPGQGLRLIYYSQIVNDFQKGDIAEGYSVSREKKESFPLTVTSAQKNPTAFYLCASRTPGDVFYGYTFGSGTRLTVV.

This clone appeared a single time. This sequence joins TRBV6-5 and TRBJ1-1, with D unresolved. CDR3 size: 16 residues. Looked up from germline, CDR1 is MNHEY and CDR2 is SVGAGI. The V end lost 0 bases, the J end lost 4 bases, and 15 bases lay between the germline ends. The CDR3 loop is CASSYSLRSESTEAFF. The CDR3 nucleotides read TGTGCCAGCAGTTACTCCCTGAGGTCGGAAAGCACTGAAGCTTTCTTT.

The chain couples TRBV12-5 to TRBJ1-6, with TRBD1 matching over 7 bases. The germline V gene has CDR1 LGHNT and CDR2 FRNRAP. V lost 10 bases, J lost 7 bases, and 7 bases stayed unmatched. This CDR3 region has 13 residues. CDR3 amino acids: CAIQGQPNSPLHF. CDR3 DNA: TGTGCTATCCAGGGACAGCCGAATTCACCCCTCCACTTT.

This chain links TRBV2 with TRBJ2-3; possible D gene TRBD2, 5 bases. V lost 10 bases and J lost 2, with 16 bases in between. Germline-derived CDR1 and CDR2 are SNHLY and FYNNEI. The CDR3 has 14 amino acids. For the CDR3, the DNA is TGTGCCACCCTCGGACTGACCACCACAGATACGCAGTATTTT. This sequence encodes CATLGLTTTDTQYF.

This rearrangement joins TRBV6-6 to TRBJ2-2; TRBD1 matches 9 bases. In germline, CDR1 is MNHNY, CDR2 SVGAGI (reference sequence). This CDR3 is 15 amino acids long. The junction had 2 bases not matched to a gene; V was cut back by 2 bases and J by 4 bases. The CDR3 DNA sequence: TGTGCCAGCAGTTACGGGACAGGGTTCACCGGGGAGCTGTTTTTT. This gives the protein CASSYGTGFTGELFF.

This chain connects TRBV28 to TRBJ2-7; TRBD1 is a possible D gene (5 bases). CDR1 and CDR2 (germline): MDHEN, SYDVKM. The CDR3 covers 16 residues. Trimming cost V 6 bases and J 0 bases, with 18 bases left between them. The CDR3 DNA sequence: TGTGCCAGCAGCCTACCGACAGCCGTCGGCTCCTACGAGCAGTACTTC. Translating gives CASSLPTAVGSYEQYF.

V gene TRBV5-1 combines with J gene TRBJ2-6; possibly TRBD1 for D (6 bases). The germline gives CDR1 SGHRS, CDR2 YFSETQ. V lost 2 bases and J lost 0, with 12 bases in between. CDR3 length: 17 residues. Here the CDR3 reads CASSLRLGGSGANVLTF. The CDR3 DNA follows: TGCGCCAGCAGCTTACGCCTAGGGGGCTCTGGGGCCAACGTCCTGACTTTC.

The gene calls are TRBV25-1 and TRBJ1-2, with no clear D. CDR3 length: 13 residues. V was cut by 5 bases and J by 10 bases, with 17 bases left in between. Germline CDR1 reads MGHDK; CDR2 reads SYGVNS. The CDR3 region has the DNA TGTGCCAGCAGTCCCCTTTGGGAGGGCGCCTACACCTTC. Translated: CASSPLWEGAYTF.